This T cell receptor (beta chain) was found in a study of beta chain features in type 1 diabetes. Broader study findings: Researchers cautioned that cDNA sequencing could over-represent cells with high TCR expression. Patients with Type 1 diabetes showed moderately but significantly shorter TCRB CDR3s in all four CD4+ subsets.

This clone has only a few counts. What it binds is not known. The CDR3 extends over 16 amino acids. The germline V gene has CDR1 SGHDN and CDR2 FVKESK. J gave up 0 bases and V 6 bases, and 5 bases lay outside the gene matches. The isolated RNA, all of it, was reverse transcribed, so expressed TCRB transcripts were what got sequenced. The assay was immunoSEQ multiplex PCR, and TCRdb's table has in-frame clones only and misses some. Altogether around 150,000 clones are present, around 10% being singletons, with the ten largest covering roughly 0.5%. This TCR was sampled from a man under 40 with type 1 diabetes. The chain carries TRBV14 and TRBJ2-7; the match to TRBD2 covers 13 bases. The sequenced sample was central memory CD4+ T cells from blood. The CDR3 bases are TGTGCCAGCAGACTAGCGGGAGGGCCGATCTCCTACGAGCAGTACTTC. This encodes CASRLAGGPISYEQYF.